This T cell receptor beta chain is from a study of cytomegalovirus exposure and HLA in healthy donors. At the level of the study: An analysis done earlier identified roughly 120 million unique TCR beta sequences from approximately 170 million T cells.

Comments on this clone: As yet, its antigen is unknown.

The J segment lost 6 bases and the V segment lost 7 bases, leaving 7 bases of the junction unmatched. Germline lookup yields CDR1 SQVTM and CDR2 ANQGSEA. The CDR3 totals 12 residues. Primers included in the PCR were 60 Vbeta and 13 Jbeta primers. Per the study methods: Later, 80 million or so unique TCR beta chains were counted in an analysis, and roughly 11 million of them were shared. Produced via immunoSEQ multiplex PCR; TCRdb's table is partial and in-frame only. V and J calls and clone size are copied from that table; D and trimming were computed from the DNA. The profile shows fewer than 150,000 clones, roughly 76% of them singletons. Study-level points and caveats: TCR beta chains associated with HLA were, in a later analysis, more clonally expanded than equally common others.

The clonotype was recovered from a human donor in good health. Sequenced sample: PBMCs. V usage is TRBV29-1 and J usage is TRBJ1-1; 8 bases map to TRBD1. CDR3 sequence (DNA): TGCAGCGGGAGTCAGGGGGCCTCTGAAGCTTTCTTT. As protein: CSGSQGASEAFF.